This TCR beta chain appears in the sequencing data of a study of blood T cell repertoires in COVID-19. The CDR3 is 15 amino acids. The J segment lost 8 bases and the V segment lost 5 bases, leaving 12 bases of the junction unmatched. Looked up from germline, CDR1 is SNHLY and CDR2 is FYNNEI. The data were produced by immunoSEQ multiplex PCR, yet TCRdb's version contains in-frame clones alone and is incomplete. The sample comprises 150,000 or so clones, approximately 80% of which are singletons, and around 5% rests with the top ten. The sequence was collected from a man in his 70s who had been exposed to COVID-19. This sequence joins TRBV2 and TRBJ1-2; the match to TRBD1 covers 9 bases. The source material was PBMCs or T cells enriched from blood (not recorded which). For the CDR3, the DNA is TGTGCCAGCAGTCCAACAGGGGGCGGGATCCAGGGCTACACCTTC. It yields the protein CASSPTGGGIQGYTF. The entire variable domain, with the rest obtained from reference TRBV2 and TRBJ1-2, is as follows: EPEVTQTPSHQVTQMGQEVILRCVPISNHLYFYWYRQILGQKVEFLVSFYNNEISEKSEIFDDQFSVERPDGSNFTLKIRSTKLEDSAMYFCASSPTGGGIQGYTFGSGTRLTVV.